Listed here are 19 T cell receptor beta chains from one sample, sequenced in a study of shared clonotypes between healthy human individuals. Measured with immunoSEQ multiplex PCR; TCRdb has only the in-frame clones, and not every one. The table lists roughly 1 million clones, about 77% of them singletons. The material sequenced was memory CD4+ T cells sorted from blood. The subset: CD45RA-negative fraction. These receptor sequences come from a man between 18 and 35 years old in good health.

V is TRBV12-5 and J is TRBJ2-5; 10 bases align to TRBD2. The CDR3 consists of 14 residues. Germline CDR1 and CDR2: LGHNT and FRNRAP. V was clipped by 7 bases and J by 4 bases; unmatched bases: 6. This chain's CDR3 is CASEASGSSETQYF. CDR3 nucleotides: TGTGCTAGTGAGGCTAGCGGGAGCTCAGAGACCCAGTACTTC.

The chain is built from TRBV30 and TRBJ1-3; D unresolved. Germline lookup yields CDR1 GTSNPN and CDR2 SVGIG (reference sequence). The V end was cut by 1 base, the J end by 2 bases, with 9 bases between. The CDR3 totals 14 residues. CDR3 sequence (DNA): TGTGCCTGGAGTGCCCCTGAGGCTGGAAACACCATATATTTT. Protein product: CAWSAPEAGNTIYF.

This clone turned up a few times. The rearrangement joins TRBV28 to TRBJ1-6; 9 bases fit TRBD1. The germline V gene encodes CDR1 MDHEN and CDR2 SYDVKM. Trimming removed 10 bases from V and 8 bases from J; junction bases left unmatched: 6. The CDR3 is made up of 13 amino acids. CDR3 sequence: CAIPGQGDSPLHF. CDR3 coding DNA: TGTGCCATCCCGGGACAGGGAGATTCACCCCTCCACTTT.

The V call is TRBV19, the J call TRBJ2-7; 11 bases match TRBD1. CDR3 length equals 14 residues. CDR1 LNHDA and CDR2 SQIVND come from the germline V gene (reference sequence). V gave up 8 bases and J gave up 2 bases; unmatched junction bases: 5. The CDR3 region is CASGSGQGAYEQYF. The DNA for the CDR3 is TGTGCCAGTGGCTCGGGACAGGGGGCCTACGAGCAGTACTTC.

In DNA form, the CDR3 reads TGTGCCAGCATGGTGGACAGGAGCGCTGAAGCTTTCTTT. It encodes CASMVDRSAEAFF. The V and J genes are TRBV7-9 and TRBJ1-1; TRBD1 agrees at 7 bases. The CDR3 length is 13 residues. The V segment lost 7 bases and the J segment 6 bases; nucleotides outside the gene matches: 8. The germline V gene encodes CDR1 SEHNR and CDR2 FQNEAQ (reference sequence).

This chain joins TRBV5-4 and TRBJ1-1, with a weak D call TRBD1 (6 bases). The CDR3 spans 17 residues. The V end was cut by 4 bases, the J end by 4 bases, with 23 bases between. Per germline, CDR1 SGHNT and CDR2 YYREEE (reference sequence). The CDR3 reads CASSPPGTIVRSTEAFF. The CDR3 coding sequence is TGTGCCAGCAGCCCCCCCGGGACAATTGTTCGAAGCACTGAAGCTTTCTTT.

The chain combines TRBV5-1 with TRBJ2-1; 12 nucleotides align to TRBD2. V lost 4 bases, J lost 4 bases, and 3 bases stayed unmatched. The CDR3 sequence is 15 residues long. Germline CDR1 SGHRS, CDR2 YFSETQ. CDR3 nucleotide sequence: TGCGCCAGCAGCCGAGGACTAGCGGGATACAATGAGCAGTTCTTC. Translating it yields CASSRGLAGYNEQFF.

CDR3 nucleotide sequence: TGTGCCAGTAGTCGAACAGGGGGGAAGGCGACTGAAGCTTTCTTT. Protein sequence: CASSRTGGKATEAFF. The chain is built from TRBV19 and TRBJ1-1; 8 bases agree with TRBD1. With V trimmed by 5 bases and J by 5 bases, 10 bases remained unmatched. CDR1 is LNHDA and CDR2 is SQIVND in the germline V gene (reference sequence). The CDR3 is made up of 15 amino acids.

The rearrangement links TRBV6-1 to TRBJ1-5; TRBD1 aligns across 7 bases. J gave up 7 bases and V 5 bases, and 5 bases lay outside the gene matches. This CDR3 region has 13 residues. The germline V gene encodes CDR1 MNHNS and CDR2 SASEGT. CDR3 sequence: CASSKTGNQPQHF. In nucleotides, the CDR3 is TGTGCCAGCAGTAAGACAGGGAACCAGCCCCAGCATTTT.

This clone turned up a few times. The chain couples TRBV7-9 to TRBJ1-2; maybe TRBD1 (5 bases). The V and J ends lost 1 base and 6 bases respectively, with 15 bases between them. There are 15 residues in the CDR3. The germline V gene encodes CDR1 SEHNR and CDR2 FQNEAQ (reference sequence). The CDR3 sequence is CASSLVGRENHGYTF. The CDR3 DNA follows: TGTGCCAGCAGCTTAGTTGGCAGGGAAAATCATGGCTACACCTTC.

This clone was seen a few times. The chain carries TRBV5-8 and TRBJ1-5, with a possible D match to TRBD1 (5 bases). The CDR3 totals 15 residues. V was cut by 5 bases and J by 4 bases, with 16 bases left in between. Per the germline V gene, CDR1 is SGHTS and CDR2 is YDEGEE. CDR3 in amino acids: CASSSEGRKNQPQHF. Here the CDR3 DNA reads TGTGCCAGCAGTTCGGAGGGACGGAAGAATCAGCCCCAGCATTTT.

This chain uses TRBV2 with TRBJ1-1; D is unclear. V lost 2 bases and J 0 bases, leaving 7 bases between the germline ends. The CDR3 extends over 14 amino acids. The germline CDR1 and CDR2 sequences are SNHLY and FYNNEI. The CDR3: CASSEISLNTEAFF. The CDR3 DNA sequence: TGTGCCAGCAGTGAAATCTCCTTGAACACTGAAGCTTTCTTT.

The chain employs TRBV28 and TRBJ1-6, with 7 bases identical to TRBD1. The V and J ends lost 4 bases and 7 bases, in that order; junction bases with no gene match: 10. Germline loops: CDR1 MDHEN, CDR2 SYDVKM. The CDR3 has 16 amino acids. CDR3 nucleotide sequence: TGTGCCAGCAGTTCACTCCAGGGGGTTACCAATTCACCCCTCCACTTT. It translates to CASSSLQGVTNSPLHF. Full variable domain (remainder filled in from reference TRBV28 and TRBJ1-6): DVKVTQSSRYLVKRTGEKVFLECVQDMDHENMFWYRQDPGLGLRLIYFSYDVKMKEKGDIPEGYSVSREKKERFSLILESASTNQTSMYLCASSSLQGVTNSPLHFGNGTRLTVT.

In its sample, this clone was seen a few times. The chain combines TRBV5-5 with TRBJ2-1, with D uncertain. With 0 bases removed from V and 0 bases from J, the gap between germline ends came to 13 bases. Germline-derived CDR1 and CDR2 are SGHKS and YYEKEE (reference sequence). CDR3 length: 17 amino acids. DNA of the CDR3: TGTGCCAGCAGCTTGGCCCAGGCCACGAGCTCCTACAATGAGCAGTTCTTC. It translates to CASSLAQATSSYNEQFF.

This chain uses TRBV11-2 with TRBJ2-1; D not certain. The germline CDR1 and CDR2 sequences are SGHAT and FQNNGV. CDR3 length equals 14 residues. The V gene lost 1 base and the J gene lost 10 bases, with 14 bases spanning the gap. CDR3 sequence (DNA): TGTGCCAGCAGCTTAGGAGCTACCCTAGGCGAGCAGTTCTTC. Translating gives CASSLGATLGEQFF.

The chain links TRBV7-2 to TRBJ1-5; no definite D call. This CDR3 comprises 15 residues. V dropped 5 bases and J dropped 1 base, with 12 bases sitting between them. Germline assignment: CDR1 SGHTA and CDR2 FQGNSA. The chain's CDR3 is CASSPAQESNQPQHF. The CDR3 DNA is TGTGCCAGCAGCCCCGCGCAGGAGAGCAATCAGCCCCAGCATTTT.

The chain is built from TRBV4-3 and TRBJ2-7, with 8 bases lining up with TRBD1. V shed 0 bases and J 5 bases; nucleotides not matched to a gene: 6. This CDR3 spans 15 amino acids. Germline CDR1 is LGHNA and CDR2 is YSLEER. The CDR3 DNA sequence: TGCGCCAGCAGCCAAGATTTCAGGGGGCAGAACGAGCAGTACTTC. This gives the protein CASSQDFRGQNEQYF.

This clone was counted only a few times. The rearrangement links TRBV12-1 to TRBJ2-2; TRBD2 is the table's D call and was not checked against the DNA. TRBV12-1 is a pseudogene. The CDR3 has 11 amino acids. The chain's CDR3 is CASTGTGELFF. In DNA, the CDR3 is TGTGCCAGCACGGGTACCGGGGAGCTGTTTTTT.

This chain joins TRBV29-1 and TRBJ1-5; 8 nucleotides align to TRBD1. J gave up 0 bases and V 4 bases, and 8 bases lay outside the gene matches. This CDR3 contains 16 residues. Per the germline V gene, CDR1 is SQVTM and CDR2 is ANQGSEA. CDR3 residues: CSVGSGGTNSNQPQHF. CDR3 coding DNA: TGCAGCGTTGGGTCAGGGGGCACAAATAGCAATCAGCCCCAGCATTTT.